This T cell receptor beta chain was identified during a study of blood T cells in healthy people across ages. V shed 5 bases and J shed 2 bases, with 6 bases lying between them. This CDR3 is built from 12 residues. Per the germline V gene, CDR1 is LGHNA and CDR2 is YNFKEQ. A sample-barcoded 5' primer and a J-beta primer mix were used in a second PCR of roughly 7 to 11 cycles. Every sample returned 2.5 million or more CDR3-containing paired-end reads. Each CDR3 protein gets one entry after TCRdb re-called the 5' RACE reads with MiXCR. The repertoire holds more than 900,000 distinct CDR3 sequences, about 25% seen once, with approximately 0.75% in the top ten. This sample was also put to use in a study of T cells of mothers and their children. From that second work: Samples were provided by three healthy Caucasian mothers and their six children. Over 8.5 million TCR beta CDR3 reads were obtained from each mother, and around 2.8 million from each child.

The sample consisted of blood. This sequence was found in a girl aged 2-10 years in good health. The V and J genes are TRBV4-2 and TRBJ1-2; D gene ambiguous. In DNA form, the CDR3 reads TGTGCCAGCAGCTCCCGAAACTATGGCTACACCTTC. It codes for CASSSRNYGYTF.